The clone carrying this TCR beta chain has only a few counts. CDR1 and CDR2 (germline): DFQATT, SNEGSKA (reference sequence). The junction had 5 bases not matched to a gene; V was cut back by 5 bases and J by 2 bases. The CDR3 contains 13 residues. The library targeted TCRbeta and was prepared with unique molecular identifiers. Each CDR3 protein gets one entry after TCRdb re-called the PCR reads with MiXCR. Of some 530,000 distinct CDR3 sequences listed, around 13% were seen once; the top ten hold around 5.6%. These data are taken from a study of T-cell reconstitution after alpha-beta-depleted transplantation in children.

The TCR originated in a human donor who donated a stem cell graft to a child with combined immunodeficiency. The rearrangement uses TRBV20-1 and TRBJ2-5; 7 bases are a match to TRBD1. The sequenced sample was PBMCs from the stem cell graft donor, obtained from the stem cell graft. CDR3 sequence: CSAEGTVQETQYF. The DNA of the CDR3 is TGCAGTGCTGAAGGGACAGTACAAGAGACCCAGTACTTC.